This entry describes one T cell receptor (beta chain). This CDR3 has 13 residues. The V gene lost 5 bases and the J gene lost 10 bases, with 17 bases spanning the gap. TRB rearrangements spanning V, D and J were amplified using mixed TRB-A/B primers. MiXCR, applied by TCRdb to the multiplex PCR reads, yields one record per CDR3 protein. This table has about 21,000 distinct CDR3 sequences, around 38% appearing once. Peripheral blood genomic DNA, not sorted cells or RNA, was the template. The data derive from a study of T cell repertoires in aging, cancer and after chemotherapy. This chain connects TRBV12-3 or TRBV12-4 to TRBJ1-2; TRBD1 is a possible D gene (5 bases). The sample taken for sequencing was blood. The TCR was taken from a human donor with a solid tumor. CDR3 bases: TGTGCCAGCAGTCCCGGGGACCTTCGGACCTACACCTTC. Its translation: CASSPGDLRTYTF.